This T cell receptor (beta chain) comes out of a study of T-cell memory formation after mild COVID-19. TCRdb recomputed calls from the 5' RACE reads with MiXCR, one row per CDR3 protein. The sample shows about 470,000 distinct CDR3 sequences, around 25% of them seen only once. The CDR3 consists of 15 residues. V was clipped by 0 bases and J by 15 bases; unmatched bases: 12. Germline values: CDR1 LNHNV, CDR2 YYDKDF (reference sequence). This TCR was sampled from an adult woman who had mild COVID-19 (a few samples of this study predate the infection). Cell type and time point are not known. The specimen was PBMCs or a T cell subset sorted from them (not recorded which). The V and J genes are TRBV15 and TRBJ2-1, with 9 bases lining up with TRBD2. The CDR3 sequence: CATSRDPIEAGGPFF. In DNA, the CDR3 is TGTGCCACCAGCAGAGACCCGATTGAAGCGGGAGGCCCGTTCTTC.